These T cell receptor beta chains were read from a single sample in a study of blood T cell repertoires in COVID-19. Here immunoSEQ multiplex PCR was the method, and the copy in TCRdb shows in-frame clones only, minus some. The sample lists about 200,000 clones, roughly 89% seen once, with 5.5% to 7.5% in the top ten. The specimen was peripheral blood. These receptor sequences come from a man in his forties with acute or convalescent COVID-19. Both conserved end residues are part of each CDR3. Fields, in order: CDR3 length, clone size, D gene, V gene, J gene, CDR3 DNA, CDR3 protein. D genes are given only for firm matches. Not all rows give a size; the values are once, few, many and, for expanded clones, a class.

>14|once|-|TRBV5-1|TRBJ1-1
TGCGCCAGCAGCTTGGATTGGCGGCGCTCTGAAGCTTTCTTT
CASSLDWRRSEAFF
>16|few|TRBD1|TRBV7-9|TRBJ1-3
TGTGCCAGCAGCACCCGAGGGGGCAGGGGGAAAAACACCATATATTTT
CASSTRGGRGKNTIYF
>15|-|TRBD1|TRBV3-1/TRBV3-2|TRBJ1-2
TGTGCCAGCAGCCAAGATGGCAGGGGGGTCTATGGCTACACCTTC
CASSQDGRGVYGYTF
>13|-|-|TRBV30|TRBJ2-2
TGTGCCTGGACCCCCAGGGCCGGCGGGGAGCTGTTTTTT
CAWTPRAGGELFF
>14|-|TRBD1|TRBV2|TRBJ1-2
TGTGCCAGCAGTGAGTTCCAGGGGGCCTATGGCTACACCTTC
CASSEFQGAYGYTF
>15|-|-|TRBV7-8|TRBJ1-6
TGTGCCAGCAGCACCCCACAGGGACGGCCCTCACCCCTCCACTTT
CASSTPQGRPSPLHF
>15|-|-|TRBV6-5|TRBJ1-5
TGTGCCAGCAGTACCAGGCTGTATAGCAATCAGCCCCAGCATTTT
CASSTRLYSNQPQHF
>13|-|-|TRBV24-1|TRBJ2-2
TGTGCCACCAGTGTATTAGGGGCCGGGGAGCTGTTTTTT
CATSVLGAGELFF
>17|once|TRBD2|TRBV4-2|TRBJ2-1
TGTGCCAGCAGCCATGGACTAGCGGGGACAGAATACAATGAGCAGTTCTTC
CASSHGLAGTEYNEQFF
>13|-|-|TRBV12-5|TRBJ2-7
TGTGCTAGTGGTCTCGACAGGAGCTACGAGCAGTACTTC
CASGLDRSYEQYF
>14|-|TRBD1|TRBV19|TRBJ1-1
TGTGCCAGCAGGACCCAGGACAGGGGGGCTGAAGCTTTCTTT
CASRTQDRGAEAFF
>15|once|-|TRBV5-1|TRBJ1-4
TGCGCCAGCAGCTTAATGACAGGCTCTAATGAAAAACTGTTTTTT
CASSLMTGSNEKLFF
>16|-|TRBD2|TRBV4-1|TRBJ2-1
TGCGCCAGCAGCCAAGCGCTAGCGGGGGTCTACAATGAGCAGTTCTTC
CASSQALAGVYNEQFF
>14|-|-|TRBV10-2|TRBJ2-7
TGCGCCAGCAGTGAGGAAAAGAGCTCCTACGAGCAGTACTTC
CASSEEKSSYEQYF
>14|-|TRBD1|TRBV19|TRBJ2-7
TGTGCCAGTAGTGGGGGACAGGGAGCCAACGAGCAGTACTTC
CASSGGQGANEQYF
>18|few|-|TRBV27|TRBJ2-5
TGTGCCAGCAGTTTAACGTTTATGCCACAGAAAATCCAAGAGACCCAGTACTTC
CASSLTFMPQKIQETQYF
>15|-|-|TRBV7-2|TRBJ2-5
TGTGCCAGCAGCCCTGATCTAGCTGTTTGGGAGACCCAGTACTTC
CASSPDLAVWETQYF
>14|-|-|TRBV7-9|TRBJ1-1
TGTGCCAGCAGCTCGCAGGCAGGGAACACTGAAGCTTTCTTT
CASSSQAGNTEAFF
>13|-|-|TRBV11-2|TRBJ2-5
TGTGCCAGCAGCTACCAGGGACAAGAGACCCAGTACTTC
CASSYQGQETQYF
>15|-|TRBD2|TRBV18|TRBJ2-3
TGTGCCAGCTCACGACCGGGACTAGAGACAGATACGCAGTATTTT
CASSRPGLETDTQYF
>15|-|-|TRBV7-2|TRBJ1-2
TGTGCCAGCAGCTCCCACTCCAGGGGATTCTATGGCTACACCTTC
CASSSHSRGFYGYTF
>16|-|TRBD2|TRBV24-1|TRBJ2-5
TGTGCCACCAGTGACCGGGGACTAGCGGGAGGGGAGACCCAGTACTTC
CATSDRGLAGGETQYF
>15|-|-|TRBV7-9|TRBJ2-1
TGTGCCAGCAGCTTAGGTTCAGACTCCCGGAATGAGCAGTTCTTC
CASSLGSDSRNEQFF
>14|-|-|TRBV6-5|TRBJ2-1
TGTGCCAGCAGTTACTCCACAGACTACAATGAGCAGTTCTTC
CASSYSTDYNEQFF
>19|-|TRBD1|TRBV27|TRBJ1-5
TGTGCCAGCAGTTCACTCGAGGGGGCAGGGCCTGTTAGCAATCAGCCCCAGCATTTT
CASSSLEGAGPVSNQPQHF
>16|-|TRBD1|TRBV4-3|TRBJ2-1
TGCGCCAGCAGCCTATCGGCAGGGGGCTCCTTCAATGAGCAGTTCTTC
CASSLSAGGSFNEQFF
>17|-|TRBD1|TRBV19|TRBJ1-5
TGTGCCAGTAGTTTGCAGCCTTACAGGGGTACGGGGCAGCCCCAGCATTTT
CASSLQPYRGTGQPQHF